Shown below are 27 T cell receptor beta chains from a single sample sequenced in a study of blood T cell repertoires in COVID-19. The data were produced by immunoSEQ multiplex PCR, yet TCRdb's version contains in-frame clones alone and is incomplete. The sample shows about 120,000 clones, approximately 84% of them seen only once. The sample consisted of peripheral blood. These receptor sequences come from a man aged 50 or older with acute or convalescent COVID-19.

V usage is TRBV9 and J usage is TRBJ1-6; 7 bases agree with TRBD1. CDR3 size: 17 residues. The germline V gene encodes CDR1 SGDLS and CDR2 YYNGEE. Trimming removed 0 bases from V and 1 base from J; junction bases left unmatched: 4. CDR3 in amino acids: CASSVGGQPSYNSPLHF. Here the CDR3 DNA reads TGTGCCAGCAGCGTAGGGGGACAGCCTTCCTATAATTCACCCCTCCACTTT.

In this sample, this clone turned up a few times. The DNA of the CDR3 is TGTGCCAGCAGTGACTCGACCAGGGGAAATCGTGGCTACACCTTC. Its translation: CASSDSTRGNRGYTF. This chain links TRBV6-4 with TRBJ1-2; possibly TRBD1 for D (6 bases). V gave up 0 bases and J gave up 7 bases, with 15 bases separating them. Per germline, CDR1 MRHNA and CDR2 SNTAGT. CDR3 length: 15 residues.

This chain joins TRBV15 and TRBJ2-5; D ambiguous. With 0 bases removed from V and 5 bases from J, the gap between germline ends came to 10 bases. The CDR3 runs to 14 residues. CDR1 LNHNV and CDR2 YYDKDF come from the germline V gene (reference sequence). CDR3 protein: CATSRDLILETQYF. CDR3 in DNA: TGTGCCACCAGCAGAGATCTAATCCTCGAGACCCAGTACTTC.

The chain couples TRBV3-1 (or the pseudogene TRBV3-2) to TRBJ2-3; D perhaps matches TRBD2 (6 bases). The V and J ends lost 0 bases and 2 bases respectively, with 12 bases between them. Germline CDR1 LGHDT, CDR2 YNNKEL (reference sequence). This CDR3 has 16 amino acids. CDR3 in DNA: TGTGCCAGCAGCCAAGAGGGGACTTTTACCACAGATACGCAGTATTTT. Its protein product is CASSQEGTFTTDTQYF.

This chain links TRBV5-1 with TRBJ2-3, with 9 bases that match TRBD2. The junction had 20 bases not matched to a gene; V was cut back by 4 bases and J by 8 bases. The CDR3 loop spans 18 amino acids. The germline V gene has CDR1 SGHRS and CDR2 YFSETQ. The CDR3 here is CASSAEIAGDPQGGTQYF. CDR3 DNA sequence: TGCGCCAGCAGCGCCGAGATAGCGGGGGACCCACAGGGAGGTACGCAGTATTTT. Based on the CDR3 plus reference TRBV5-1 and TRBJ2-3, the full variable domain is KAGVTQTPRYLIKTRGQQVTLSCSPISGHRSVSWYQQTPGQGLQFLFEYFSETQRNKGNFPGRFSGRQFSNSRSEMNVSTLELGDSALYLCASSAEIAGDPQGGTQYFGPGTRLTVL.

This chain connects TRBV19 to TRBJ2-1; 7 nucleotides agree with TRBD2. The CDR3 is made up of 12 amino acids. CDR1 is LNHDA and CDR2 is SQIVND in the germline V gene (reference sequence). Germline trimming cut 5 bases from V and 15 bases from J; bases unmatched to any gene: 10. The CDR3 DNA follows: TGTGCCAGTAGTCTCTGGGATAGCGGGTGGTTCTTC. Its protein is CASSLWDSGWFF.

In its sample, this clone was seen once. This chain uses TRBV5-4 with TRBJ1-1; TRBD1 matches 9 bases. V shed 5 bases and J 7 bases; nucleotides not matched to a gene: 9. Germline V gene sequence: CDR1 SGHNT, CDR2 YYREEE (reference sequence). The CDR3 has 14 amino acids. CDR3 in DNA: TGTGCCAGCAGACAGGGGGCGCTGGCTAATGAAGCTTTCTTT. Protein: CASRQGALANEAFF.

The V call is TRBV30, the J call TRBJ1-5, with a possible D match to TRBD1 (5 bases). V was shortened by 2 bases and J by 6 bases, with 14 bases between the two germline ends. Germline lookup yields CDR1 GTSNPN and CDR2 SVGIG (reference sequence). The CDR3 extends over 14 amino acids. The CDR3: CAWSSPRGGQPQHF. CDR3 nucleotide sequence: TGTGCCTGGAGTAGTCCGAGGGGAGGTCAGCCCCAGCATTTT.

The chain employs TRBV3-1 (or the pseudogene TRBV3-2) and TRBJ1-2; D might be TRBD1 (6 bases). Per the germline V gene, CDR1 is LGHDT and CDR2 is YNNKEL (reference sequence). V was trimmed by 2 bases and J by 4 bases, leaving 11 bases between them. The CDR3 has 14 amino acids. This chain's CDR3 is CASSQRQGTYGYTF. The CDR3 DNA sequence: TGTGCCAGCAGCCAACGGCAGGGGACCTATGGCTACACCTTC.

The chain combines TRBV6-5 with TRBJ1-1, with 9 nucleotides matching TRBD1. The CDR3 is made up of 13 amino acids. Germline CDR1 reads MNHEY; CDR2 reads SVGAGI. With V trimmed by 5 bases and J by 7 bases, 5 bases remained unmatched. CDR3 amino acids: CASSRTGDGEAFF. CDR3 nucleotides: TGTGCCAGCAGTCGGACAGGGGACGGTGAAGCTTTCTTT.

This chain uses TRBV30 with TRBJ1-6; D not certain. V was trimmed by 4 bases and J by 7 bases, leaving 8 bases between them. CDR1 and CDR2 (germline): GTSNPN, SVGIG (reference sequence). CDR3 length: 12 residues. DNA for the CDR3: TGTGCCTGGACACTTGAGAATTCACCCCTCCACTTT. It is translated as CAWTLENSPLHF.

The chain uses TRBV9 and TRBJ2-2; 15 bases fit TRBD2. The CDR3 runs to 18 residues. V lost 4 bases and J lost 1; bases outside the gene matches: 5. The germline V gene has CDR1 SGDLS and CDR2 YYNGEE. The CDR3 here is CASSLGLAGGKNTGELFF. The CDR3 nucleotides read TGTGCCAGCAGCCTGGGACTAGCGGGGGGTAAGAACACCGGGGAGCTGTTTTTT.

The V and J genes are TRBV30 and TRBJ1-6; weak D call: TRBD1 (5 bases). V lost 0 bases and J lost 11, with 20 bases in between. CDR3 length equals 16 residues. Germline CDR1 reads GTSNPN; CDR2 reads SVGIG (reference sequence). The CDR3 nucleotides are TGTGCCTGGAGTGTAGGTAGGAGTCAGGGAGGGCCACCCCTCCACTTT. Its translation: CAWSVGRSQGGPPLHF.

This clone has a handful of counts. CDR3 sequence reads: CASSAGSGAYEQYF. CDR3 bases: TGTGCCAGCAGCGCCGGGTCGGGGGCCTACGAGCAGTACTTC. This chain uses TRBV9 with TRBJ2-7, with D maybe TRBD2 (6 bases). Germline V gene lookup returns CDR1 SGDLS and CDR2 YYNGEE. The CDR3 spans 14 residues. Trimming took off 3 bases at V and 2 bases at J, with 12 bases between the two ends.

This clone was recorded only once. The chain couples TRBV7-4 to TRBJ1-3; D remains ambiguous. Germline V gene data show CDR1 as SGHVT and CDR2 as SQSDAQ. V was pared by 4 bases and J by 0 bases, with 13 bases between. There are 16 residues in the CDR3. Written as DNA, the CDR3 is TGTGCCAGCAGCTCGCCAAGTATTAGCTCTGGAAACACCATATATTTT. This sequence encodes CASSSPSISSGNTIYF.

This rearrangement joins TRBV11-2 to TRBJ1-2, with TRBD1 as a possible D gene (5 bases). V was shortened by 3 bases and J by 8 bases, with 13 bases between the two germline ends. This CDR3 contains 13 residues. Germline V gene lookup returns CDR1 SGHAT and CDR2 FQNNGV. CDR3 region: CASSFAGTTGYTF. The CDR3 DNA is TGTGCCAGCAGCTTCGCCGGGACTACGGGCTACACCTTC.

This rearrangement joins TRBV6-4 to TRBJ2-3; 8 bases map to TRBD1. This CDR3 comprises 16 residues. The germline CDR1 and CDR2 sequences are MRHNA and SNTAGT. V gave up 4 bases and J gave up 4 bases; unmatched junction bases: 10. The CDR3 here is CASSAHQGAGSDTQYF. In DNA form, the CDR3 reads TGTGCCAGCAGTGCCCATCAGGGGGCAGGCTCAGATACGCAGTATTTT.

The rearrangement uses TRBV3-1 (or the pseudogene TRBV3-2) and TRBJ1-1; D might be TRBD1 (5 bases). The CDR3 sequence is 15 residues long. V shed 4 bases and J shed 2 bases, with 14 bases lying between them. The germline gives CDR1 LGHDT, CDR2 YNNKEL (reference sequence). CDR3 amino acids: CASSRRDSFNTEAFF. CDR3 DNA sequence: TGTGCCAGCAGCCGTCGCGACAGTTTTAACACTGAAGCTTTCTTT.

This chain uses TRBV19 with TRBJ1-6; unclear D gene. The germline V gene encodes CDR1 LNHDA and CDR2 SQIVND (reference sequence). The CDR3 sequence is 13 residues long. The V end lost 2 bases, the J end lost 7 bases, and 6 bases lay between the germline ends. The chain's CDR3 is CASSIRENSPLHF. The DNA of the CDR3 is TGTGCCAGTAGTATACGTGAGAATTCACCCCTCCACTTT.

The chain employs TRBV5-1 and TRBJ2-3, with TRBD1 matching 7 bases. This CDR3 has 17 residues. After removal of 3 bases from V and 2 bases from J, the junction contained 12 bases not matched to a gene. Germline V CDR1 and CDR2: SGHRS, YFSETQ. The CDR3 loop is CASSSHKAGQVTDTQYF. CDR3 sequence (DNA): TGCGCCAGCAGCTCACACAAAGCTGGACAGGTCACAGATACGCAGTATTTT.

The rearrangement joins TRBV3-1 (or the pseudogene TRBV3-2) to TRBJ2-7; D is unclear. V dropped 0 bases and J dropped 3 bases, with 15 bases sitting between them. This CDR3 comprises 16 residues. Germline assignment: CDR1 LGHDT and CDR2 YNNKEL (reference sequence). The CDR3 DNA sequence: TGTGCCAGCAGCCAAGATCGTCAGGCTAAATTCTACGAGCAGTACGTC. Its protein product is CASSQDRQAKFYEQYV.

The chain recombines TRBV11-2 with TRBJ1-2; 9 bases are shared with TRBD1. This CDR3 spans 15 amino acids. Germline CDR1 SGHAT, CDR2 FQNNGV. V was pared by 4 bases and J by 7 bases, with 10 bases of the junction left unmatched. CDR3 region: CASSSPRTGAGGYTF. The CDR3 coding sequence is TGTGCCAGCAGCTCTCCCCGGACAGGGGCTGGTGGCTACACCTTC.

This clone was seen many times. This chain connects TRBV5-1 to TRBJ1-6; the D is unclear. The CDR3 runs 16 residues. V shed 3 bases and J shed 10 bases, with 20 bases lying between them. Germline V gene lookup returns CDR1 SGHRS and CDR2 YFSETQ. CDR3 residues: CASSYFLAAEGSPLHF. CDR3 DNA sequence: TGCGCCAGCAGCTACTTCCTGGCAGCCGAGGGATCACCCCTCCACTTT.

V is TRBV4-2 and J is TRBJ2-4; TRBD2 matches at 9 bases. V trimming: 0 bases; J trimming: 1 base; junction bases outside the gene matches: 4. CDR3 length equals 17 residues. Germline assignment: CDR1 LGHNA and CDR2 YNFKEQ. The CDR3 protein is CASSQEASGGAKNIQYF. The DNA for the CDR3 is TGTGCCAGCAGCCAAGAGGCCAGCGGGGGGGCCAAAAACATTCAGTACTTC.

This clone was counted only a few times. This chain joins TRBV20-1 and TRBJ1-2; possible D gene TRBD1, 5 bases. Deletions cut 3 bases from V and 4 bases from J, with 15 bases between. The CDR3 runs 14 residues. The germline gives CDR1 DFQATT, CDR2 SNEGSKA (reference sequence). The CDR3, as DNA: TGCAGTGCTAGTAGGGAGGGCCAGGGCTATGGCTACACCTTC. Translation gives CSASREGQGYGYTF.

The chain carries TRBV3-1 (or the pseudogene TRBV3-2) and TRBJ1-2; TRBD1 matches at 8 bases. The CDR3 sequence is 14 residues long. The germline V gene encodes CDR1 LGHDT and CDR2 YNNKEL (reference sequence). V shed 5 bases and J 6 bases; nucleotides not matched to a gene: 8. CDR3 nucleotide sequence: TGTGCCAGCAGCGCGGGGGGGGGACAGGATGGCTACACCTTC. It is translated as CASSAGGGQDGYTF.

This chain links TRBV7-2 with TRBJ2-3; 9 bases agree with TRBD2. The germline gives CDR1 SGHTA, CDR2 FQGNSA. Germline trimming cut 5 bases from V and 3 bases from J; bases unmatched to any gene: 15. This CDR3 has 18 amino acids. CDR3 protein: CASSLTSGGYSRTDTQYF. In DNA, the CDR3 is TGTGCCAGCAGCCTGACTAGCGGAGGGTACAGTAGGACAGATACGCAGTATTTT.